This T cell receptor (beta chain) was obtained from a study of T cell changes during pregnancy in multiple sclerosis. Produced via immunoSEQ multiplex PCR; TCRdb's table is partial and in-frame only. The sample holds over 100,000 clones, approximately 90% seen once. J lost 1 base, V lost 5 bases, and 8 bases had no gene match. CDR3 length equals 15 residues. From germline, CDR1 is GTSNPN and CDR2 SVGIG (reference sequence). The clonotype originates from a female donor with multiple sclerosis, enrolled in a pregnancy study. The chain has TRBV30 and TRBJ2-4, with 7 bases matching TRBD1. The sample in question was peripheral blood, obtained in the third trimester of pregnancy. The CDR3 is CAWGRGRIAKNIQYF. The CDR3 nucleotides are TGTGCCTGGGGTAGGGGGCGTATCGCCAAAAACATTCAGTACTTC.